This record concerns one TCR beta chain sequence. Its specificity is unknown. This record comes from a study of T-cell reconstitution after alpha-beta-depleted transplantation in children. Findings of the study overall: Some patients' high day-60 TCRbeta diversity was traced to surviving recipient T cells and thymic progenitors. T-cell counts and diversity at one year following transplant were attributed mainly to newly produced T cells. About two months after transplant, alpha-beta T cells reportedly came from several hundred expanded graft clones.

Germline CDR1 SGHDT, CDR2 YYEEEE. This CDR3 contains 15 residues. The ends were cut back, 0 bases at V and 0 bases at J, with 7 bases in the middle. A library of TCRbeta sequences, prepared with unique molecular identifiers, was generated. TCRdb passed the PCR reads through MiXCR, listing each CDR3 protein once. The sample includes 250,000 to 400,000 distinct CDR3 sequences, 23% of them seen just once. Specimen: PBMCs, mostly from graft donor cells, collected 180 days after TCRalphabeta/CD19-depleted stem cell transplant. This sequence joins TRBV5-6 and TRBJ1-5; D remains unclear. This receptor was obtained from a male patient younger than 18 who had a stem cell transplant for acute lymphoblastic leukemia, so the T cells may come from the graft donor. CDR3 sequence (DNA): TGTGCCAGCAGCTTGGGGAGGTATAGCAATCAGCCCCAGCATTTT. It is translated as CASSLGRYSNQPQHF.